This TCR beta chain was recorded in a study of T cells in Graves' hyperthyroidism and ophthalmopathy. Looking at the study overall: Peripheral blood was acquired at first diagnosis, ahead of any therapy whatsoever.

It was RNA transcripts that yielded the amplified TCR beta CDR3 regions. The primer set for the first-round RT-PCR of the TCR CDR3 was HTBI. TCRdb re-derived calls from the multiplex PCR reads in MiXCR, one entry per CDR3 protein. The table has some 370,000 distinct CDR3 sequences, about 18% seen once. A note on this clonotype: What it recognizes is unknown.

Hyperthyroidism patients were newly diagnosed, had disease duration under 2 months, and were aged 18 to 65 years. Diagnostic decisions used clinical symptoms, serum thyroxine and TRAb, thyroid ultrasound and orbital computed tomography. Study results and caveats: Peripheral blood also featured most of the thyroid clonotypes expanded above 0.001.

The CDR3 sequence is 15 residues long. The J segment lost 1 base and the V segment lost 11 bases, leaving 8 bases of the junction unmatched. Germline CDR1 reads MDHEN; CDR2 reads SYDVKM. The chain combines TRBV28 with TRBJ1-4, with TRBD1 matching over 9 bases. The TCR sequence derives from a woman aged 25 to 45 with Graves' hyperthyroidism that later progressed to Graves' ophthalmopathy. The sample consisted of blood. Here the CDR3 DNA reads TGTGCCCCCTGGACAGGGGCAGGAACTAATGAAAAACTGTTTTTT. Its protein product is CAPWTGAGTNEKLFF.